A single T cell receptor (beta chain) is shown here with its context. Antigen: not known. Produced via immunoSEQ multiplex PCR; TCRdb's table is partial and in-frame only. The sample shows just over 350,000 clones, around 84% of them seen only once. With 4 bases clipped from V and 1 base from J, the junction kept 6 bases outside the gene matches. The CDR3 contains 15 residues. Germline V gives CDR1 LNHDA, CDR2 SQIVND (reference sequence). Indicated treatment: about 20 received Ad26.COV2.S at low or high dose, single or two shots; five or six received placebo; per-sample allocation not given. Day 63 following the first vaccine or placebo injection was when the samples were taken. At a Boston site, the person donating was an adult of 18-55 years. Wuhan-strain SARS-CoV-2 spike was expressed by the Ad26 vector that made up the vaccine. This entry belongs to a study of Ad26.COV2.S vaccination and SARS-CoV-2 variants. Study background: Once or twice, 56 days apart, Ad26.COV2.S was delivered intramuscularly. Study observations and caveats: Comparable non-spike TCR breadth was observed in vaccine and placebo recipients.

The sample consisted of peripheral blood, taken in a trial of Ad26.COV2.S vaccine versus placebo. The gene calls are TRBV19 and TRBJ1-1, with 7 positions matching TRBD1. The sequence was collected from a person aged 18 to 59 who received the Ad26.COV2.S COVID-19 vaccine or a placebo. The CDR3 region is CASSTGTDENTEAFF. CDR3 in DNA: TGTGCCAGTAGTACAGGGACAGACGAGAACACTGAAGCTTTCTTT.